One and the same sample provided the 23 T cell receptor beta chains below, sequenced in a study of T cells in Graves' hyperthyroidism and ophthalmopathy (dated by TCRdb to between 2018 and 2021). Receptor libraries were prepared by multiplex PCR. The sequencing machine was an Illumina HiSeq 2000. Amplification of TCR beta CDR3 regions was carried out from RNA transcripts. The first round of RT-PCR for the TCR CDR3 was performed with the HTBI primer set and the Qiagen OneStep RT-PCR kit. The public reads were reprocessed in TCRdb via fastp at Q25 and MiXCR, keeping in-frame beta chains. Entries that share a CDR3 protein sequence are merged under the most common genes and DNA. In this sample the table shows 95,000 to 110,000 distinct CDR3 sequences, about 17% of which occur a single time. About 45% of the sample is taken by the ten largest. What was sequenced was blood. Receptors were obtained from a woman aged 45-65 years with Graves' hyperthyroidism.

This clonotype has ten or more counts. The chain has TRBV28 and TRBJ1-2; D is undetermined. The CDR3 sequence is 17 residues long. V gave up 6 bases and J gave up 8 bases, with 28 bases separating them. Germline V lookup: CDR1 MDHEN, CDR2 SYDVKM. Written as DNA, the CDR3 is TGTGCCAGCAGCACACCACCCGGCAGCACCAAAGCAAGAGGCTACACCTTC. This gives the protein CASSTPPGSTKARGYTF.

This clonotype was picked up many times. This chain links TRBV5-1 with TRBJ1-1, with 10 bases identical to TRBD1. The ends lost 4 bases at V and 2 bases at J; junction bases unmatched: 5. The CDR3 totals 15 residues. Germline V gives CDR1 SGHRS, CDR2 YFSETQ. The CDR3 DNA follows: TGCGCCAGCAGCCTCCGGGACAGGGGAAACACTGAAGCTTTCTTT. Translated, it gives CASSLRDRGNTEAFF.

Ten or more counts support this clonotype. This rearrangement joins TRBV27 to TRBJ2-1; D remains ambiguous. V was pared by 2 bases and J by 0 bases, with 11 bases between. The CDR3 runs to 16 residues. CDR1 and CDR2 (germline): MNHEY, SMNVEV (reference sequence). The CDR3 is CASSLRSDPSYNEQFF. The CDR3 bases are TGTGCCAGCAGTTTAAGGTCCGATCCCTCCTACAATGAGCAGTTCTTC.

This sequence joins TRBV12-3 or TRBV12-4 and TRBJ1-3; D unclear. Trimming left V 7 bases short and J 8 bases short, with 15 bases between. The CDR3 extends over 13 amino acids. In DNA form, the CDR3 reads TGTGCCAGCACAGACAACAGTAGGGACACCATATATTTT. Amino acids: CASTDNSRDTIYF.

The chain couples TRBV11-1 to TRBJ2-1, with 9 bases lining up with TRBD2. The V gene's germline CDR1 is SGHAT and CDR2 FQDESV (reference sequence). V lost 3 bases and J lost 5; bases outside the gene matches: 5. The CDR3 has 15 residues. In DNA form, the CDR3 reads TGTGCCAGCAGCTTGCCTAGCGGGAACAACAATGAGCAGTTCTTC. Its protein product is CASSLPSGNNNEQFF. The complete variable domain, with remaining parts taken from reference TRBV11-1 and TRBJ2-1, reads EAEVAQSPRYKITEKSQAVAFWCDPISGHATLYWYRQILGQGPELLVQFQDESVVDDSQLPKDRFSAERLKGVDSTLKIQPAELGDSAMYLCASSLPSGNNNEQFFGPGTRLTVL.

This clonotype was seen many times. The gene calls are TRBV16 and TRBJ1-2, with no clear D. Germline V gene lookup returns CDR1 KGHSY and CDR2 FQNENV. The CDR3 is 12 amino acids. Trimming left V 0 bases short and J 6 bases short, with 5 bases between. CDR3 residues: CASSQSPDGYTF. The DNA of the CDR3 is TGTGCCAGCAGCCAATCCCCAGATGGCTACACCTTC.

This clonotype was recorded at least ten times. The V gene is TRBV7-3, the J gene TRBJ1-1, with 9 nucleotides matching TRBD1. CDR3 length equals 14 residues. Unmatched junction bases numbered 9, after V lost 6 bases and J lost 7 bases. CDR1 and CDR2 (germline): SGHTA, FQGTGA. CDR3 loop: CASRDRGGQGEAFF. The CDR3 DNA reads TGTGCCAGCAGGGACAGGGGAGGACAGGGTGAAGCTTTCTTT.

This clonotype was seen many times. The V and J genes are TRBV28 and TRBJ2-7; unclear D gene. The CDR3 has 12 residues. Germline CDR1 is MDHEN and CDR2 is SYDVKM. V lost 3 bases, J lost 6 bases, and 9 bases lay in between. The CDR3 DNA follows: TGTGCCAGCAGTTTGACCAGAAGCGAGCAGTACTTC. Translation: CASSLTRSEQYF.

This clonotype was counted at least ten times. The rearrangement joins TRBV5-1 to TRBJ2-1; possibly TRBD2 for D (7 bases). Germline V gives CDR1 SGHRS, CDR2 YFSETQ. The V end lost 4 bases, the J end lost 4 bases, and 21 bases lay between the germline ends. This CDR3 comprises 17 residues. For the CDR3, the DNA is TGCGCCAGCAGCAGGGGGGGTATAGCGCGCGGTTACAATGAGCAGTTCTTC. This translates into CASSRGGIARGYNEQFF.

The table lists this clonotype with a few counts. A much larger clone differs by one base, so this may be a read error. The rearrangement links TRBV28 to TRBJ2-7; 7 bases line up with TRBD2. The CDR3 is 15 amino acids. Losses at the gene ends were 6 bases for V and 2 bases for J; bases not matched to a gene: 10. Germline loops: CDR1 MDHEN, CDR2 SYDVKM. The CDR3 sequence is CASRIGLVEAYEQYF. The DNA for the CDR3 is TGTGCCAGCAGGATCGGACTAGTGGAGGCCTACGAGCAGTACTTC.

There are many counts of this clonotype. The chain joins TRBV5-6 to TRBJ1-1; the D gene is possibly TRBD1 (5 bases). V was trimmed by 1 base and J by 0 bases, leaving 13 bases between them. The CDR3 is made up of 16 amino acids. Looked up from germline, CDR1 is SGHDT and CDR2 is YYEEEE. The CDR3 loop is CASSLNPGAMNTEAFF. The CDR3 bases are TGTGCCAGCAGCTTGAACCCCGGGGCCATGAACACTGAAGCTTTCTTT.

This clonotype has at least ten counts. The chain is built from TRBV29-1 and TRBJ1-1; 8 bases are shared with TRBD1. V was clipped by 7 bases and J by 8 bases; unmatched bases: 12. The CDR3 length is 13 residues. Germline V CDR1 and CDR2: SQVTM, ANQGSEA. The CDR3 nucleotides are TGCAGCGGGGGGGGAACAGGGGGAGAGGAAGCTTTCTTT. Encoded protein: CSGGGTGGEEAFF.

Ten or more counts support this clonotype. V usage is TRBV7-2 and J usage is TRBJ1-1; D remains unclear. There are 14 residues in the CDR3. Trimming removed 5 bases from V and 0 bases from J, with 10 bases in between. CDR1 and CDR2 (germline): SGHTA, FQGNSA. DNA for the CDR3: TGTGCCAGCAGCCGCCGGGCCTTGAACACTGAAGCTTTCTTT. Translated: CASSRRALNTEAFF.

The table lists this clonotype with many counts. V gene TRBV7-9 combines with J gene TRBJ2-7; D unclear. CDR1 and CDR2 from the germline V gene are SEHNR and FQNEAQ (reference sequence). The CDR3 has 12 amino acids. The V end was cut by 7 bases, the J end by 4 bases, with 11 bases between. Here the CDR3 DNA reads TGTGCCAGCACCCAAGCCGGTTACGAGCAGTACGTC. It encodes CASTQAGYEQYV.

This clonotype was recorded many times. The V call is TRBV28, the J call TRBJ2-1, with 8 bases matching TRBD1. The CDR3 runs 14 residues. Germline CDR1 MDHEN, CDR2 SYDVKM. With V trimmed by 5 bases and J by 5 bases, 5 bases remained unmatched. CDR3 sequence reads: CASSPVDRDNEQFF. DNA of the CDR3: TGTGCCAGCAGTCCGGTGGACAGGGACAATGAGCAGTTCTTC.

Concerning this clonotype: A clone one base away is much larger, so this may be a read error. The chain has TRBV28 and TRBJ1-2; weak D call: TRBD1 (5 bases). The CDR3 contains 14 residues. Germline-derived CDR1 and CDR2 are MDHEN and SYDVKM. CDR3 sequence reads: CAGSRQGLFYGYTF. The DNA of the CDR3 is TGTGCCGGCAGTCGCCAGGGTTTGTTCTATGGCTACACCTTC.

A few counts support this clonotype. J is TRBJ2-1 and V is TRBV12-3 or TRBV12-4; 15 bases fit TRBD2. The CDR3 has 17 residues. Trimming removed 7 bases from V and 10 bases from J; junction bases left unmatched: 14. Written as DNA, the CDR3 is TGTGCCAGCACCTCCGGGACTAGCGGGAGGCGGACAAGAGAGCAGTTCTTC. Translating it yields CASTSGTSGRRTREQFF.

This clonotype was observed a single time. The junction shows a germline mismatch at one end, possibly a read error. This chain connects TRBV28 to TRBJ1-5; D may be TRBD1 (6 bases). Germline V gene data show CDR1 as MDHEN and CDR2 as SYDVKM. CDR3 length: 16 residues. In nucleotides, the CDR3 is TGTGCCAGCAGTCGACCGTCGGGGGCTGGCAATCGGCCCCAGCATTTT. It yields the protein CASSRPSGAGNRPQHF. The entire variable domain, with the rest obtained from reference TRBV28 and TRBJ1-5, is as follows: DVKVTQSSRYLVKRTGEKVFLECVQDMDHENMFWYRQDPGLGLRLIYFSYDVKMKEKGDIPEGYSVSREKKERFSLILESASTNQTSMYLCASSRPSGAGNRPQHFGDGTRLSIL.

The sample holds many counts of this clonotype. The chain is built from TRBV19 and TRBJ1-1; TRBD1 might be the D (5 bases). The CDR3 is 15 amino acids. Trimming stripped 5 bases from V and 1 base from J, with 14 bases between. Germline CDR1 and CDR2: LNHDA and SQIVND (reference sequence). The CDR3 DNA reads TGTGCCAGTAGTCAAAGGGAGACAGCGAACACTGAAGCTTTCTTT. Encoded protein: CASSQRETANTEAFF.

This clonotype was counted many times. The chain has TRBV14 and TRBJ1-2, with D maybe TRBD1 (6 bases). The CDR3 totals 15 residues. CDR1 is SGHDN and CDR2 is FVKESK in the germline V gene. The V end lost 1 base, the J end lost 6 bases, and 15 bases lay between the germline ends. CDR3: CASSQVTGQGHGYTF. CDR3 coding DNA: TGTGCCAGCAGCCAAGTAACGGGACAAGGACATGGCTACACCTTC.

The V call is TRBV29-1, the J call TRBJ1-5; 7 nucleotides match TRBD1. Germline V CDR1 and CDR2: SQVTM, ANQGSEA. This CDR3 region has 12 residues. Germline trimming cut 6 bases from V and 7 bases from J; bases unmatched to any gene: 6. CDR3 in amino acids: CSVVTGQQPQHF. The CDR3 nucleotides read TGCAGCGTCGTGACAGGGCAGCAGCCCCAGCATTTT.

CDR3: CASSLGSGRGDEQFF. CDR3 sequence (DNA): TGTGCCAGCAGCTTAGGAAGCGGGAGGGGGGATGAGCAGTTCTTC. J is TRBJ2-1 and V is TRBV11-1; 10 bases agree with TRBD2. CDR3 length: 15 residues. Per the germline V gene, CDR1 is SGHAT and CDR2 is FQDESV (reference sequence). Trimming removed 1 base from V and 8 bases from J; junction bases left unmatched: 5.

Many counts were recorded for this clonotype. The chain recombines TRBV4-1 with TRBJ2-3, with TRBD2 matching over 12 bases. Losses at the gene ends were 1 base for V and 6 bases for J; bases not matched to a gene: 5. The CDR3 is 16 amino acids. Germline CDR1 is MGHRA and CDR2 is YSYEKL. CDR3 loop: CASSQGLAGVGDTQYF. CDR3 DNA sequence: TGCGCCAGCAGCCAAGGACTAGCGGGAGTAGGGGATACGCAGTATTTT.